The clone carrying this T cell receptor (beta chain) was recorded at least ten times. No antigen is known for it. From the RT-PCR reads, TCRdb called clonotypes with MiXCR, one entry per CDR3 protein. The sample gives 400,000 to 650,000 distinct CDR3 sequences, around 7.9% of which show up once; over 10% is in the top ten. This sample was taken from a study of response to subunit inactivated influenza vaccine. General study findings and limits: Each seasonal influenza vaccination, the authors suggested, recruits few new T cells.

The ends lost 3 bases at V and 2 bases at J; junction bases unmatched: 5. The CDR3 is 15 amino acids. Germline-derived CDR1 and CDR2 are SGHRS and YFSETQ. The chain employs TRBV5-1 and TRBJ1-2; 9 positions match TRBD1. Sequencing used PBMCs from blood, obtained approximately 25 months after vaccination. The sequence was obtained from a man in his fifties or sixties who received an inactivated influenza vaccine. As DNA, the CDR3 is TGCGCCAGCAGCTGGGGGACAGGGCGCAACTATGGCTACACCTTC. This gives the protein CASSWGTGRNYGYTF. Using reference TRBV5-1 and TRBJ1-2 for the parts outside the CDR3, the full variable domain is KAGVTQTPRYLIKTRGQQVTLSCSPISGHRSVSWYQQTPGQGLQFLFEYFSETQRNKGNFPGRFSGRQFSNSRSEMNVSTLELGDSALYLCASSWGTGRNYGYTFGSGTRLTVV.